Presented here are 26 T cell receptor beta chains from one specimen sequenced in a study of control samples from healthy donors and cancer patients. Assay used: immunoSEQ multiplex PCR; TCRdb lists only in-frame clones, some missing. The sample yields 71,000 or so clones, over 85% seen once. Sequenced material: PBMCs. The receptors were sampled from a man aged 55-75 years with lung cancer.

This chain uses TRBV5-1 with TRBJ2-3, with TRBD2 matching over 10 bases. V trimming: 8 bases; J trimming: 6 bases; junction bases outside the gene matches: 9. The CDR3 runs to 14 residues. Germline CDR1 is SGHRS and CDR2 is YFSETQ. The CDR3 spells CASRLAGGFDTQYF. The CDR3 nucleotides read TGCGCCAGTAGACTAGCGGGTGGCTTTGATACGCAGTATTTT.

The CDR3 nucleotides are TGCGCCAGCAGCCAAATGGGACAGGCTGGAAACACCATATATTTT. Amino acids: CASSQMGQAGNTIYF. This rearrangement joins TRBV4-1 to TRBJ1-3; 8 bases match TRBD1. Germline values: CDR1 MGHRA, CDR2 YSYEKL. This CDR3 has 15 residues. With V trimmed by 2 bases and J by 2 bases, 2 bases remained unmatched.

CDR3 protein: CASSGGTVRSGNTIYF. In DNA, the CDR3 is TGTGCCAGCAGCGGTGGGACGGTACGATCTGGAAACACCATATATTTT. The V and J genes are TRBV7-9 and TRBJ1-3; maybe TRBD1 (5 bases). The CDR3 has 16 residues. Per germline, CDR1 SEHNR and CDR2 FQNEAQ (reference sequence). V lost 5 bases and J 1 base, leaving 15 bases between the germline ends.

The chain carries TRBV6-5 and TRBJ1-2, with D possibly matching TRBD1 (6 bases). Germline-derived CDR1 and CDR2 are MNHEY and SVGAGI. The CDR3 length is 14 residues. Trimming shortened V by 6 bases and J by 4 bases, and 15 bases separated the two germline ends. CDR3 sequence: CASSRELGAYGYTF. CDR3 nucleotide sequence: TGTGCCAGCAGCCGGGAGCTGGGGGCCTATGGCTACACCTTC.

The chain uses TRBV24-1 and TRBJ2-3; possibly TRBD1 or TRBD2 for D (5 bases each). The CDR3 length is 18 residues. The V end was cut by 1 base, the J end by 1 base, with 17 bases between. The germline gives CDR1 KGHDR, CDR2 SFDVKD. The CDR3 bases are TGTGCCACCAGTGATTTCTATCAGGGAGCATCAGGCACAGATACGCAGTATTTT. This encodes CATSDFYQGASGTDTQYF.

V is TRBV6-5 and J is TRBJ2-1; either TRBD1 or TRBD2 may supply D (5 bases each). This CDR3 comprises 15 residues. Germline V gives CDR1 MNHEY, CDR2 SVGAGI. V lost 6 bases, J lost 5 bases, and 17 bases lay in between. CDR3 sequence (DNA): TGTGCCAGCAGCTCCCGGGACCTTACCCACAATGAGCAGTTCTTC. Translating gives CASSSRDLTHNEQFF.

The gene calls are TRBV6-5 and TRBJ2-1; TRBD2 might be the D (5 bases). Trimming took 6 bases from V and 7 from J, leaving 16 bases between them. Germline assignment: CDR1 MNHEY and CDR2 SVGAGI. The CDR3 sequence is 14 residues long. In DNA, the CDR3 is TGTGCCAGCAGGGATTTTAATAGGAGGAATGAGCAGTTCTTC. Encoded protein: CASRDFNRRNEQFF.

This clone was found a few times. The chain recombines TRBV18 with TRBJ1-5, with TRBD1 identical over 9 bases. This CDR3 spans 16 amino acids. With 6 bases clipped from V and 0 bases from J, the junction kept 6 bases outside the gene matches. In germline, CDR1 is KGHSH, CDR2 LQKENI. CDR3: CASSGQGLYSNQPQHF. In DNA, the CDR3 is TGTGCCAGCTCGGGACAGGGTCTATATAGCAATCAGCCCCAGCATTTT.

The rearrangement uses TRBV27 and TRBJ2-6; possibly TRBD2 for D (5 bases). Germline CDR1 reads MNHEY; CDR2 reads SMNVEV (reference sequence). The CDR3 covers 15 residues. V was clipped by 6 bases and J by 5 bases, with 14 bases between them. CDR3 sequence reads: CASRGSLFRANVLTF. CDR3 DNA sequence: TGTGCCAGCAGGGGGAGTTTGTTTAGGGCCAACGTCCTGACTTTC.

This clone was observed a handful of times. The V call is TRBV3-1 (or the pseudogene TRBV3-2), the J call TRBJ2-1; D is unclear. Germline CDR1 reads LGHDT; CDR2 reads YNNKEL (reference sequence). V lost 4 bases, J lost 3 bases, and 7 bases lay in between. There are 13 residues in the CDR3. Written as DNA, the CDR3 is TGTGCCAGCAGCCTTCAGTACTACAATGAGCAGTTCTTC. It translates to CASSLQYYNEQFF.

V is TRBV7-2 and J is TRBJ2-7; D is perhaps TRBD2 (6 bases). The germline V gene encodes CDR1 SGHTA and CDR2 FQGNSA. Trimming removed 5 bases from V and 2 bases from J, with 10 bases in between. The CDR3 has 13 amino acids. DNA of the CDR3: TGTGCCAGCAGCCGGGACTCCACCTACGAGCAGTACTTC. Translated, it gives CASSRDSTYEQYF.

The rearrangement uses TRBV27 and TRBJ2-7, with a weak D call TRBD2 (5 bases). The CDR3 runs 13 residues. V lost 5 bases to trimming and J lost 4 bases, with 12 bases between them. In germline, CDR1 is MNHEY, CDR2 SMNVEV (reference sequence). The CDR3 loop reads CASSRPGDYEQYF. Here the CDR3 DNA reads TGTGCCAGCAGTAGACCCGGGGATTACGAGCAGTACTTC.

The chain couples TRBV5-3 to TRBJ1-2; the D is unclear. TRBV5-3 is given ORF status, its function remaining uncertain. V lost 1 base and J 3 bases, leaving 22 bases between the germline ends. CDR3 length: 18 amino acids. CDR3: CARSLLRERRALHYGYTF. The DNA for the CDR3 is TGTGCCAGAAGCTTGCTCCGGGAAAGGCGGGCTTTGCACTATGGCTACACCTTC.

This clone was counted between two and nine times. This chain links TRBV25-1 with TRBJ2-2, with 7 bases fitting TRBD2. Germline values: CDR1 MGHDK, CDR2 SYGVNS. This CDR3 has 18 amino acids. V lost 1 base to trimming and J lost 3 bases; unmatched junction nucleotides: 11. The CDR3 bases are TGTGCCAGCAGTGAATTAACCACGGGACTATGGGACACCGGGGAGCTGTTTTTT. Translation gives CASSELTTGLWDTGELFF.

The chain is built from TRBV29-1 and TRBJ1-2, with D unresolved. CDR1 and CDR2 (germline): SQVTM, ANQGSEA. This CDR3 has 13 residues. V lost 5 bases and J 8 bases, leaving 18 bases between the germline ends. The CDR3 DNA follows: TGCAGCGTTTTGCACTTAGACGGCGAAGGCTACACCTTC. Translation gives CSVLHLDGEGYTF. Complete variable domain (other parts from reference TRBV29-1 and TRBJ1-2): SAVISQKPSRDICQRGTSLTIQCQVDSQVTMMFWYRQQPGQSLTLIATANQGSEATYESGFVIDKFPISRPNLTFSTLTVSNMSPEDSSIYLCSVLHLDGEGYTFGSGTRLTVV.

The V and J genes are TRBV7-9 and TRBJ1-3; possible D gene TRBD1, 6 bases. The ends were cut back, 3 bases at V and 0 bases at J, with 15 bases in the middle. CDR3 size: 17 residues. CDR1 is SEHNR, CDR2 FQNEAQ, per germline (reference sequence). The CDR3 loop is CASSFATGLSSGNTIYF. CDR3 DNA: TGTGCCAGCAGCTTTGCGACAGGTTTAAGCTCTGGAAACACCATATATTTT. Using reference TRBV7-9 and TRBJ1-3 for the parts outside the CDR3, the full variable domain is DTGVSQNPRHKITKRGQNVTFRCDPISEHNRLYWYRQTLGQGPEFLTYFQNEAQLEKSRLLSDRFSAERPKGSFSTLEIQRTEQGDSAMYLCASSFATGLSSGNTIYFGEGSWLTVV.

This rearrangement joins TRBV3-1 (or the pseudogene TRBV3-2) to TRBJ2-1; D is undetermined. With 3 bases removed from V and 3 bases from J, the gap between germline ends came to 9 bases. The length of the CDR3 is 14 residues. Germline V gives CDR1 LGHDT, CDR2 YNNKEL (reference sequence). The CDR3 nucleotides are TGTGCCAGCAGCCATAACGGAGTCTACAATGAGCAGTTCTTC. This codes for CASSHNGVYNEQFF.

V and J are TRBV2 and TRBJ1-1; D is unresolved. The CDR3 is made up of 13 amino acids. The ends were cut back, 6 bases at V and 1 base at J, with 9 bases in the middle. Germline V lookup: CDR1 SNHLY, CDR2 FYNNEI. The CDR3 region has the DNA TGTGCCAGCAGCGATCAAAGGAACACTGAAGCTTTCTTT. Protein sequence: CASSDQRNTEAFF. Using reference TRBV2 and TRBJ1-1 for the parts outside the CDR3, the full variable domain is EPEVTQTPSHQVTQMGQEVILRCVPISNHLYFYWYRQILGQKVEFLVSFYNNEISEKSEIFDDQFSVERPDGSNFTLKIRSTKLEDSAMYFCASSDQRNTEAFFGQGTRLTVV.

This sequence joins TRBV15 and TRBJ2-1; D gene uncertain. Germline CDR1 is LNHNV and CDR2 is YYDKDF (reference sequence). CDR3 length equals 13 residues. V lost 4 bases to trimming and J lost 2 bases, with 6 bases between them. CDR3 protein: CATSNRAYNEQFF. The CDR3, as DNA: TGTGCCACCAGCAATAGGGCCTACAATGAGCAGTTCTTC.

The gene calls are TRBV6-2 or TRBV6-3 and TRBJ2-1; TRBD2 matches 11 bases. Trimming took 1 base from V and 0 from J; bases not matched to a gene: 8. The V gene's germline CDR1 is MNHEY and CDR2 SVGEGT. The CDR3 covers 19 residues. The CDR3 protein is CASSYLIAGGLSSYNEQFF. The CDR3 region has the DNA TGTGCCAGCAGTTACTTGATAGCGGGGGGGCTTAGCTCCTACAATGAGCAGTTCTTC.

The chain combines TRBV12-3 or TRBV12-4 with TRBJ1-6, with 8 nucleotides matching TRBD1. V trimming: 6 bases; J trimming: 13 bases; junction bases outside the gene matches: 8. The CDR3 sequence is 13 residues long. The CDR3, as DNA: TGTGCCAGCAGACCGGGACAGGCGTATCCCCTCCACTTT. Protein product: CASRPGQAYPLHF.

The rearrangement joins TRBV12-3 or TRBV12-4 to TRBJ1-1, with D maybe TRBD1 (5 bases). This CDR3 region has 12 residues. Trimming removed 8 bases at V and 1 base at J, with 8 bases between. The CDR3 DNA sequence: TGTGCCAGCTCCAGGGAGAACACTGAAGCTTTCTTT. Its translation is CASSRENTEAFF.

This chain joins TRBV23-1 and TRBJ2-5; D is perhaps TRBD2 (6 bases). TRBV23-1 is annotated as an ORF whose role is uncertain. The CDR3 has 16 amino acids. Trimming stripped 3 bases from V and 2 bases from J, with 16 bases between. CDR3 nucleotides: TGCGCCAGCAGTCACCCGGGAGTTGGGAAGCAAGAGACCCAGTACTTC. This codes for CASSHPGVGKQETQYF.

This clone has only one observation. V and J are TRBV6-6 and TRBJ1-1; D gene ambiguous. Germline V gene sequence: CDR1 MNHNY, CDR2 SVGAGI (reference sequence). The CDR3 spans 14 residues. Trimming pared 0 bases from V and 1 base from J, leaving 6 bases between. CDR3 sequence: CASSYSRENTEAFF. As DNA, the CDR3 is TGTGCCAGCAGTTACTCGCGCGAGAACACTGAAGCTTTCTTT.

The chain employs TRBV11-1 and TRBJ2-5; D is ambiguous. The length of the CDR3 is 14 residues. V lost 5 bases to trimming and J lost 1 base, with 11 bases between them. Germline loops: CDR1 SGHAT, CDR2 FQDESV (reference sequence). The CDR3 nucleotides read TGTGCCAGCAGCCCCGCTTGGTCCCAAGAGACCCAGTACTTC. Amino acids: CASSPAWSQETQYF.

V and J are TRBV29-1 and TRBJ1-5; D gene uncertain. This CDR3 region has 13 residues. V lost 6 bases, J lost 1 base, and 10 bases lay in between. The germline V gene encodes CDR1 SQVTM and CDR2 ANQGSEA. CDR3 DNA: TGCAGCGTGGTTGTCAGCAGCAATCAGCCCCAGCATTTT. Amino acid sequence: CSVVVSSNQPQHF.